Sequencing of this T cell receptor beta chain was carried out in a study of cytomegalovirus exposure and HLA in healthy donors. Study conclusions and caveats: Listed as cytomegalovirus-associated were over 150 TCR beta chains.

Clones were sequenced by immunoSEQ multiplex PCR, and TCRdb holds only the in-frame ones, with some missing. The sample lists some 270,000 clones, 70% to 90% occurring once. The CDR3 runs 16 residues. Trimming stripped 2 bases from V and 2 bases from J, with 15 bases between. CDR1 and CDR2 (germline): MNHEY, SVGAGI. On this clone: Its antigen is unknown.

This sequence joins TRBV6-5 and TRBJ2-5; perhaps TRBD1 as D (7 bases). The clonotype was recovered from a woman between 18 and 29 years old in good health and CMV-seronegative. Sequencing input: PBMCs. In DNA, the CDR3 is TGTGCCAGCAGTTACGCCGGAGGGGGCATACAAGAGACCCAGTACTTC. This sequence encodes CASSYAGGGIQETQYF.